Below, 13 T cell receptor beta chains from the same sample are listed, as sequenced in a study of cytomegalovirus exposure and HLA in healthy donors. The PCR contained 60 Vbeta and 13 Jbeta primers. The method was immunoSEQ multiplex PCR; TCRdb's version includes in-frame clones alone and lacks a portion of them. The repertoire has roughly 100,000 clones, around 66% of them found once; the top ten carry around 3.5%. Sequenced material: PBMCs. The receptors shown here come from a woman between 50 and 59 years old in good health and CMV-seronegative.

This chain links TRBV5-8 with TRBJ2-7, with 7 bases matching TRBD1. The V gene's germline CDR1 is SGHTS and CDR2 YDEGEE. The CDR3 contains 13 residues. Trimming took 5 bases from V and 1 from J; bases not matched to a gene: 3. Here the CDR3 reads CASRTGQSYEQYF. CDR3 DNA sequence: TGTGCCAGCAGGACGGGACAGTCCTACGAGCAGTACTTC. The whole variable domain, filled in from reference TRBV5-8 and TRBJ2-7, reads EAGVTQSPTHLIKTRGQQATLRCSPISGHTSVYWYQQALGLGLQFLLWYDEGEERNRGNFPPRFSGRQFPNYSSELNVNALELEDSALYLCASRTGQSYEQYFGPGTRLTVT.

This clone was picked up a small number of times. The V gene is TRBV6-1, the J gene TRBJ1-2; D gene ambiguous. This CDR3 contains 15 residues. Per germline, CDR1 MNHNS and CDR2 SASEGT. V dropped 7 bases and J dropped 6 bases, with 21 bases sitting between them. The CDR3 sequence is CASILNVRRGNGYTF. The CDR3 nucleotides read TGTGCCAGCATCTTGAACGTACGAAGAGGTAATGGCTACACCTTC.

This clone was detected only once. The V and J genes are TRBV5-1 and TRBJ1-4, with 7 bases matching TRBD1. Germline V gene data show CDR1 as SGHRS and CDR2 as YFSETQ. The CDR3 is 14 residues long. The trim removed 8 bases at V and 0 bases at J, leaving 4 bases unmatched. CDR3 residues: CARRTGSTNEKLFF. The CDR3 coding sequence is TGCGCCAGGAGGACAGGTTCAACTAATGAAAAACTGTTTTTT.

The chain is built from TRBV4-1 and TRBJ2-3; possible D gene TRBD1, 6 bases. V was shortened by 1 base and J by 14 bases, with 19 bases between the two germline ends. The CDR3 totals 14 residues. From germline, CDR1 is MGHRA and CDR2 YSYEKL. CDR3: CASSQVKGPGERYF. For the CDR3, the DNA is TGCGCCAGCAGCCAAGTAAAAGGTCCAGGGGAGAGGTATTTT.

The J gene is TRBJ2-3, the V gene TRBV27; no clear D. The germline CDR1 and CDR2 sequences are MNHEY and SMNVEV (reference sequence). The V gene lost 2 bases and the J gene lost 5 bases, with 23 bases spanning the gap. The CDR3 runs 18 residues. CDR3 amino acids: CASSLPPGLARGLDTQYF. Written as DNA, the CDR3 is TGTGCCAGCAGTTTACCCCCGGGTTTAGCTCGAGGTTTAGATACGCAGTATTTT.

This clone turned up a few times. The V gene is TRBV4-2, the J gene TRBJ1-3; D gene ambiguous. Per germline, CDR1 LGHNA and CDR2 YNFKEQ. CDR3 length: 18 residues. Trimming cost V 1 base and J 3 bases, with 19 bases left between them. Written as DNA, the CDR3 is TGTGCCAGCAGCCAAGTTTCGTCCGTACAAAGTTATGGAAACACCATATATTTT. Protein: CASSQVSSVQSYGNTIYF.

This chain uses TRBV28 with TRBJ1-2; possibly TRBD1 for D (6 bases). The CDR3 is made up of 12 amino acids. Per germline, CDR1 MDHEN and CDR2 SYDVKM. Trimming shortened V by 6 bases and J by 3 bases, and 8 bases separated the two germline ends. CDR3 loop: CASRRQDYGYTF. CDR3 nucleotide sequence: TGTGCCAGCAGAAGACAGGACTATGGCTACACCTTC.

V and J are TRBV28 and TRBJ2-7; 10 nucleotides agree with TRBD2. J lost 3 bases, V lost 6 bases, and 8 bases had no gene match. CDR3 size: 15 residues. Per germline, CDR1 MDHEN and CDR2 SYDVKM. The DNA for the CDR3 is TGTGCCAGCAGACCAAGCGGGAGGGCCCTCTACGAGCAGTACTTC. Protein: CASRPSGRALYEQYF.

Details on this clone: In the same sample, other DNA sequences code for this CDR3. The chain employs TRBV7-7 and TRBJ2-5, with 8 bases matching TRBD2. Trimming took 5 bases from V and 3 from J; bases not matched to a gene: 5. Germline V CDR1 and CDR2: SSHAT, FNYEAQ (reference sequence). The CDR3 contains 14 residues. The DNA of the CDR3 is TGTGCCAGCAGCGCGGGACTAGTGAAAGAGACCCAGTACTTC. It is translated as CASSAGLVKETQYF.

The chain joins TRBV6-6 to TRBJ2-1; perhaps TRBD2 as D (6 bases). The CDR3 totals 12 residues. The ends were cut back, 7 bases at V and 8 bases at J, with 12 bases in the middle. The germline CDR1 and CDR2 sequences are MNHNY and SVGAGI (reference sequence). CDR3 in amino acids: CASNSGLYEQFF. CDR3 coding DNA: TGTGCCAGCAACTCGGGACTTTATGAGCAGTTCTTC.

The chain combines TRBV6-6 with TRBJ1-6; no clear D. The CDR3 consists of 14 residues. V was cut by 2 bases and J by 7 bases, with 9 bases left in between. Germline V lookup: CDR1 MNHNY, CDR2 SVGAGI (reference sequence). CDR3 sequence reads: CASSYEVRNSPLHF. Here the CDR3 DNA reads TGTGCCAGCAGTTACGAAGTCAGAAATTCACCCCTCCACTTT.

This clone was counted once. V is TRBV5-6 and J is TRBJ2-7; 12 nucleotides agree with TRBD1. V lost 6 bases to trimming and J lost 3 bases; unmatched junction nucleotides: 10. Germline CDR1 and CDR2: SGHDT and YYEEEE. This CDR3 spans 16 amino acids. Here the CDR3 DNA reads TGTGCCAGCATTATAGCCGGGACAGGGGGCTTCTACGAGCAGTACTTC. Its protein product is CASIIAGTGGFYEQYF. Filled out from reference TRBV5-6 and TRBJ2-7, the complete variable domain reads DAGVTQSPTHLIKTRGQQVTLRCSPKSGHDTVSWYQQALGQGPQFIFQYYEEEERQRGNFPDRFSGHQFPNYSSELNVNALLLGDSALYLCASIIAGTGGFYEQYFGPGTRLTVT.

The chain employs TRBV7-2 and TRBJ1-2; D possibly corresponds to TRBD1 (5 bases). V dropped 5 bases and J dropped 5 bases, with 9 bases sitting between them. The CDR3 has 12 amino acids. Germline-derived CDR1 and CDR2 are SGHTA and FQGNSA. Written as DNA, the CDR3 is TGTGCCAGCAGCAACGGGGGGTATGGCTACACCTTC. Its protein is CASSNGGYGYTF.